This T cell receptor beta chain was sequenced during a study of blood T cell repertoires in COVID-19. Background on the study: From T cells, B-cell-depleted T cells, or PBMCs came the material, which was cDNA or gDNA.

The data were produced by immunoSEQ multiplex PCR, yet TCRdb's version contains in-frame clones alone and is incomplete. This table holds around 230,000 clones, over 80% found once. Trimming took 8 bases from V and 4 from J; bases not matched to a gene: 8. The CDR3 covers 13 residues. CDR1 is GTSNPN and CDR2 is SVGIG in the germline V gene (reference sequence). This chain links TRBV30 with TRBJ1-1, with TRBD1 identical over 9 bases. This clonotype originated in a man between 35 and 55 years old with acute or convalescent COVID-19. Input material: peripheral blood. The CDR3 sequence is CAGGTGLATEAFF. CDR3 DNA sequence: TGTGCCGGGGGGACAGGGCTTGCCACTGAAGCTTTCTTT.